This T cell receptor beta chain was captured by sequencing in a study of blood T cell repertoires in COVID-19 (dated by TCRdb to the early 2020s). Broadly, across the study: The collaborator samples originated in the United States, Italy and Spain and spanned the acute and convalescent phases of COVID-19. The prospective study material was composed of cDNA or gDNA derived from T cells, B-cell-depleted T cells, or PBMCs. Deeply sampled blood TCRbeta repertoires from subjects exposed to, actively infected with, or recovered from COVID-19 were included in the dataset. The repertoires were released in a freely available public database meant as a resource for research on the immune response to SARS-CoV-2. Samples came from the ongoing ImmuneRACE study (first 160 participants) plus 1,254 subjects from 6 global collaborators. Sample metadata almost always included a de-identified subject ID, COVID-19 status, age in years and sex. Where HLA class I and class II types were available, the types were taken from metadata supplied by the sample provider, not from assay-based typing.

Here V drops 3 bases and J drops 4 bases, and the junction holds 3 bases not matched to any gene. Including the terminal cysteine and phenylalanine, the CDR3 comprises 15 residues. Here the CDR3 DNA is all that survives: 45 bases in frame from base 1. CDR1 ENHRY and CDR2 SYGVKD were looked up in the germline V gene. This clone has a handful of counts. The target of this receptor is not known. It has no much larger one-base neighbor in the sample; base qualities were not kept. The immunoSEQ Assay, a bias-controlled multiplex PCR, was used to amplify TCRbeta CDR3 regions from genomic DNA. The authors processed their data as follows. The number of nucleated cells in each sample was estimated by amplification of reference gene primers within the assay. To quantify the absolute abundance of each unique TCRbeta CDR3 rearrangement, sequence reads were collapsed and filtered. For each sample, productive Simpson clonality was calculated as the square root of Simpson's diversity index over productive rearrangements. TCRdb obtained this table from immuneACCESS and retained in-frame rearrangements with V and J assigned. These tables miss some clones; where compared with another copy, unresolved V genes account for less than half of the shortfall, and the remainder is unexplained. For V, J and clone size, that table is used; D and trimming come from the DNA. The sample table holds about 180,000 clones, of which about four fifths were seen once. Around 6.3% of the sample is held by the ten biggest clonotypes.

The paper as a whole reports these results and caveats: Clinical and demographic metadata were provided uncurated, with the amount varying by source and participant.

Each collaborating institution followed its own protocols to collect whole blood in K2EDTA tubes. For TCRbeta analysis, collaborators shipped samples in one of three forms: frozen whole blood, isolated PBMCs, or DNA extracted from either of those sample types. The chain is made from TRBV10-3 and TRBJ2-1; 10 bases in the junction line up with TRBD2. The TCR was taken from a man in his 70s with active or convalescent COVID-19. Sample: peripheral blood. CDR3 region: CAISEASGGYNEQFF. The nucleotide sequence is TGTGCCATCAGTGAAGCTAGCGGGGGTTACAATGAGCAGTTCTTC.